This paragraph covers one TCR beta chain sequence. The V end was cut by 0 bases, the J end by 0 bases, with 13 bases between. The CDR3 consists of 18 residues. In germline, CDR1 is SGHRS, CDR2 YFSETQ. These data come from a study of technical replicates of blood from a few donors. Profiling relied on immunoSEQ multiplex PCR, and the TCRdb table lists in-frame clones only, not all of them. The table has over 10,000 clones, 85% to 95% seen once. Sequenced material: PBMCs. This chain links TRBV5-1 with TRBJ2-6; D call uncertain. The origin of this receptor is a human donor in good health. The CDR3 DNA reads TGCGCCAGCAGCTTGGAGTCTCGTACCAGCTCTGGGGCCAACGTCCTGACTTTC. It encodes CASSLESRTSSGANVLTF. Supplemented by reference TRBV5-1 and TRBJ2-6, the full variable domain reads KAGVTQTPRYLIKTRGQQVTLSCSPISGHRSVSWYQQTPGQGLQFLFEYFSETQRNKGNFPGRFSGRQFSNSRSEMNVSTLELGDSALYLCASSLESRTSSGANVLTFGAGSRLTVL.